The 22 T cell receptor beta chains given below trace back to one sample, sequenced in a study of blood T cells in healthy people across ages. Sample-barcoded 5' priming and a J-beta primer mix drove a second PCR of roughly 6 to 12 cycles. TCRdb processed the 5' RACE reads anew with MiXCR; each CDR3 protein has one entry. The sample has 1.5 million to 2 million distinct CDR3 sequences, roughly 49% seen once. The sequenced material came from blood. The receptors derive from a woman between 35 and 50 years old in good health.

This chain uses TRBV20-1 with TRBJ1-5, with D unresolved. Germline-derived CDR1 and CDR2 are DFQATT and SNEGSKA (reference sequence). The CDR3 sequence is 14 residues long. V dropped 0 bases and J dropped 1 base, with 7 bases sitting between them. The CDR3 bases are TGCAGTGCTAGAGAGGCACCCAGCAATCAGCCCCAGCATTTT. Translation gives CSAREAPSNQPQHF.

The gene calls are TRBV5-1 and TRBJ2-7; TRBD1 might be the D (6 bases). CDR1 and CDR2 from the germline V gene are SGHRS and YFSETQ. The V end lost 3 bases, the J end lost 7 bases, and 20 bases lay between the germline ends. The CDR3 loop spans 15 amino acids. The CDR3 spells CASSSSWDTRGEQYF. Written as DNA, the CDR3 is TGCGCCAGCAGCTCATCTTGGGACACGCGAGGGGAGCAGTACTTC.

CDR3 DNA: TGTGCCAGCAGCTTAGCGGGGACAGGGGGATTCAAAGAGACCCAGTACTTC. It specifies CASSLAGTGGFKETQYF. The chain is built from TRBV7-2 and TRBJ2-5; 11 bases match TRBD1. The V gene's germline CDR1 is SGHTA and CDR2 FQGNSA. The ends lost 0 bases at V and 3 bases at J; junction bases unmatched: 6. The CDR3 has 17 amino acids.

This clonotype was counted only a few times. This chain joins TRBV6-1 and TRBJ2-7; D is ambiguous. The J call is uncertain, as TRBJ2-5 better fits the DNA end. In germline, CDR1 is MNHNS, CDR2 SASEGT. The CDR3 runs 14 residues. The chain's CDR3 is CASSEFGVWETQYF. In DNA, the CDR3 is TGTGCCAGCAGTGAATTTGGGGTATGGGAGACCCAGTACTTC.

The chain is built from TRBV4-2 and TRBJ2-1; 7 bases fit TRBD2. The CDR3 has 17 amino acids. The trim removed 0 bases at V and 4 bases at J, leaving 9 bases unmatched. Germline-derived CDR1 and CDR2 are LGHNA and YNFKEQ. Here the CDR3 DNA reads TGTGCCAGCAGCCAAGATCTCGGGACGGGGGGTTACAATGAGCAGTTCTTC. Protein product: CASSQDLGTGGYNEQFF.

This clonotype was recorded once. V usage is TRBV5-1 and J usage is TRBJ2-2; 9 positions match TRBD2. The CDR3 is 18 amino acids. With V trimmed by 1 base and J by 4 bases, 11 bases remained unmatched. CDR1 and CDR2 (germline): SGHRS, YFSETQ. The CDR3 region has the DNA TGCGCCAGCAGCTTGTGGGCTAGCGGGGTCCGAGGCACCGGGGAGCTGTTTTTT. As protein: CASSLWASGVRGTGELFF.

CDR3 region: CASSLGVGQGLDTQYF. The CDR3 DNA sequence: TGTGCCAGCAGTTTAGGGGTTGGACAGGGTCTGGATACGCAGTATTTT. V usage is TRBV12-3 or TRBV12-4 and J usage is TRBJ2-3, with 8 bases fitting TRBD1. The CDR3 consists of 16 residues. The ends lost 1 base at V and 6 bases at J; junction bases unmatched: 9.

J is TRBJ2-7 and V is TRBV7-2; maybe TRBD1 (5 bases). The CDR3 consists of 15 residues. Germline CDR1 and CDR2: SGHTA and FQGNSA. The V end lost 3 bases, the J end lost 3 bases, and 15 bases lay between the germline ends. Here the CDR3 reads CTSSFLTTANYEQYF. CDR3 sequence (DNA): TGTACCAGCAGCTTCCTAACGACAGCGAACTACGAGCAGTACTTC.

This clonotype was counted between two and nine times. The V call is TRBV7-2, the J call TRBJ2-7; 7 nucleotides line up with TRBD1. V shed 5 bases and J 7 bases; nucleotides not matched to a gene: 8. Germline values: CDR1 SGHTA, CDR2 FQGNSA. The length of the CDR3 is 13 residues. The CDR3 loop reads CASSERQGGEQYF. In nucleotides, the CDR3 is TGTGCCAGCAGCGAACGACAGGGCGGTGAGCAGTACTTC. The complete variable domain, with remaining parts taken from reference TRBV7-2 and TRBJ2-7, reads GAGVSQSPSNKVTEKGKDVELRCDPISGHTALYWYRQSLGQGLEFLIYFQGNSAPDKSGLPSDRFSAERTGGSVSTLTIQRTQQEDSAVYLCASSERQGGEQYFGPGTRLTVT.

The CDR3 region is CSVKAASGGPYEQFF. DNA for the CDR3: TGCAGCGTTAAAGCGGCTAGCGGGGGGCCGTATGAGCAGTTCTTC. The chain carries TRBV29-1 and TRBJ2-1, with 11 bases aligning to TRBD2. V trimming: 5 bases; J trimming: 8 bases; junction bases outside the gene matches: 11. Germline V lookup: CDR1 SQVTM, CDR2 ANQGSEA. The CDR3 is 15 residues long.

The V and J genes are TRBV20-1 and TRBJ1-1; D is perhaps TRBD1 (6 bases). CDR3 length: 14 amino acids. Trimming removed 6 bases from V and 7 bases from J, with 21 bases in between. Germline CDR1 DFQATT, CDR2 SNEGSKA (reference sequence). The CDR3 DNA reads TGCAGTGCCCAGGGTGTTCGGGGGCAGAATGAAGCTTTCTTT. Its protein product is CSAQGVRGQNEAFF.

This chain uses TRBV7-9 with TRBJ2-7; 9 bases match TRBD2. There are 14 residues in the CDR3. The J segment lost 6 bases and the V segment lost 4 bases, leaving 7 bases of the junction unmatched. Germline V gene data show CDR1 as SEHNR and CDR2 as FQNEAQ (reference sequence). The CDR3 DNA reads as TGTGCCAGCAGCTCGGCGGGAGGGGGCTCCGAGCAGTACTTC. Translated: CASSSAGGGSEQYF.

This clonotype was observed a few times. The chain joins TRBV5-1 to TRBJ2-5; a possible D gene is TRBD2 (6 bases). Trimming left V 6 bases short and J 3 bases short, with 18 bases between. The CDR3 contains 15 residues. Germline V gene lookup returns CDR1 SGHRS and CDR2 YFSETQ. The CDR3 DNA follows: TGCGCCAGCACTCGGGATCTCGGAGGGAAAGAGACCCAGTACTTC. Amino acids: CASTRDLGGKETQYF.

The chain joins TRBV7-2 to TRBJ2-7; D remains ambiguous. The CDR3 runs to 15 residues. The germline V gene encodes CDR1 SGHTA and CDR2 FQGNSA. V gave up 2 bases and J gave up 0 bases, with 11 bases separating them. The chain's CDR3 is CASSLSTAYSYEQYF. CDR3 in DNA: TGTGCCAGCAGCTTATCCACAGCTTACTCCTACGAGCAGTACTTC.

As to this clonotype: Being one base from a much bigger clone, this may be a read error. The genes are TRBV5-1 and TRBJ2-3; D tentatively reads TRBD1 or TRBD2 (5 bases each). Between the trimmed V and J ends, which lost 3 bases and 2 bases, there was a span of 7 bases. CDR1 is SGHRS, CDR2 YFSETQ, per germline. The CDR3 runs to 13 residues. This chain's CDR3 is CASSWDHTDTQYF. DNA of the CDR3: TGCGCCAGCAGCTGGGACCACACAGATACGCAGTATTTT.

This clonotype came up a few times. The chain employs TRBV7-9 and TRBJ2-7; 11 nucleotides match TRBD2. Germline V gives CDR1 SEHNR, CDR2 FQNEAQ (reference sequence). This CDR3 is built from 16 residues. V was pared by 4 bases and J by 2 bases, with 7 bases of the junction left unmatched. The CDR3 bases are TGTGCCAGCAGCTCTACTAGCGGGGGTACTCCCTACGAGCAGTACTTC. Protein product: CASSSTSGGTPYEQYF.

The gene calls are TRBV7-8 and TRBJ2-5, with TRBD2 matching 11 bases. Germline lookup yields CDR1 SGHVS and CDR2 FQNEAQ. This CDR3 is 17 amino acids long. V dropped 1 base and J dropped 3; count of bases not matched to a gene: 7. The CDR3 region is CASSLDSGGARKETQYF. The CDR3 DNA is TGTGCCAGCAGCTTAGATAGCGGGGGGGCACGGAAAGAGACCCAGTACTTC.

This clonotype was picked up a small number of times. This sequence joins TRBV7-2 and TRBJ2-5; 11 nucleotides agree with TRBD2. The J call may be in error: the DNA end matches TRBJ2-7 better. Per germline, CDR1 SGHTA and CDR2 FQGNSA. The CDR3 sequence is 13 residues long. The DNA for the CDR3 is TGTGCCAGCAGCTTCGGGACTAGCGGCGAGCAGTACTTC. Its translation is CASSFGTSGEQYF.

In DNA, the CDR3 is TGCAGTGCTAGATGGCATAGGACCAGCGGTTCCTTATTGCGGACGGCCCAGTACTTC. It is translated as CSARWHRTSGSLLRTAQYF. The chain has TRBV20-1 and TRBJ2-5, with D perhaps matching TRBD2 (5 bases). The CDR3 runs to 19 residues. Trimming took 2 bases from V and 9 from J, leaving 34 bases between them. The germline V gene encodes CDR1 DFQATT and CDR2 SNEGSKA (reference sequence).

The V gene is TRBV7-2, the J gene TRBJ2-3; 14 bases are shared with TRBD2. V lost 5 bases, J lost 4 bases, and 8 bases stayed unmatched. Per the germline V gene, CDR1 is SGHTA and CDR2 is FQGNSA. CDR3 length: 17 amino acids. CDR3 region: CASSPRGLAGGPDTQYF. DNA of the CDR3: TGTGCCAGCAGCCCACGCGGACTAGCGGGGGGCCCAGATACGCAGTATTTT.

A single count supports this clonotype. J is TRBJ2-5 and V is TRBV18; D remains unclear. CDR1 and CDR2 (germline): KGHSH, LQKENI. Trimming stripped 2 bases from V and 11 bases from J, with 15 bases between. This CDR3 region has 13 residues. CDR3 sequence reads: CASSPGINSHQYF. The CDR3 DNA sequence: TGTGCCAGCTCACCAGGCATAAACAGCCATCAGTACTTC.

The rearrangement joins TRBV7-3 to TRBJ2-1; TRBD2 is a possible D gene (7 bases). The CDR3 extends over 18 amino acids. The V gene lost 0 bases and the J gene lost 2 bases, with 17 bases spanning the gap. Germline assignment: CDR1 SGHTA and CDR2 FQGTGA. CDR3 protein: CASSLTGGGGATYNEQFF. The CDR3 bases are TGTGCCAGCAGCTTAACAGGGGGAGGGGGGGCGACCTACAATGAGCAGTTCTTC. Combining the CDR3 with reference TRBV7-3 and TRBJ2-1 gives the whole variable domain GAGVSQTPSNKVTEKGKYVELRCDPISGHTALYWYRQSLGQGPEFLIYFQGTGAADDSGLPNDRFFAVRPEGSVSTLKIQRTERGDSAVYLCASSLTGGGGATYNEQFFGPGTRLTVL.